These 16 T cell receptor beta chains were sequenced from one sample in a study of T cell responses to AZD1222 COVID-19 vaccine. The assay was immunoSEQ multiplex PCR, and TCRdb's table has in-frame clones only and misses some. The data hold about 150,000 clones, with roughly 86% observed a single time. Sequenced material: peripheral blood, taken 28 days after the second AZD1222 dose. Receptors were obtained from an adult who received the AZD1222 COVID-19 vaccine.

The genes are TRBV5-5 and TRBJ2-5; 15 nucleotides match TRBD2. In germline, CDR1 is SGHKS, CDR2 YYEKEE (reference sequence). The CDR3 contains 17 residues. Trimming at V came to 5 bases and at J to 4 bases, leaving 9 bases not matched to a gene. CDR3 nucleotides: TGTGCCAGCAGTATTGGGACTAGCGGGGGGCTGGTAGAGACCCAGTACTTC. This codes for CASSIGTSGGLVETQYF. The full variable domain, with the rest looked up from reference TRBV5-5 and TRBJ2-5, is DAGVTQSPTHLIKTRGQQVTLRCSPISGHKSVSWYQQVLGQGPQFIFQYYEKEERGRGNFPDRFSARQFPNYSSELNVNALLLGDSALYLCASSIGTSGGLVETQYFGPGTRLLVL.

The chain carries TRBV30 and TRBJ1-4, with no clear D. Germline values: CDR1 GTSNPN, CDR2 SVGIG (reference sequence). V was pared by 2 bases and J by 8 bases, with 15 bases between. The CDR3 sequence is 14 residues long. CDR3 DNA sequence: TGTGCCTGGAGTTCAAACCCAGAGAGAGAAAAACTGTTTTTT. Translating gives CAWSSNPEREKLFF.

DNA for the CDR3: TGTGCCAGCTCAACCCTAGCGGGAGCTGGTGAGACCCAGTACTTC. Protein product: CASSTLAGAGETQYF. This chain uses TRBV18 with TRBJ2-5, with TRBD2 identical over 10 bases. The CDR3 extends over 15 amino acids. V lost 5 bases and J lost 5; bases outside the gene matches: 8. Germline CDR1 and CDR2: KGHSH and LQKENI.

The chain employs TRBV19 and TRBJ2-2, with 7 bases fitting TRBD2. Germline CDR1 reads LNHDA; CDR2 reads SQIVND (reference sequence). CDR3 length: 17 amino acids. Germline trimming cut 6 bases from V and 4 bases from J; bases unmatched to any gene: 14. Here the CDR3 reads CASSQRATSWFTGELFF. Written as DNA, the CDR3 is TGTGCCAGTAGCCAGAGGGCGACTAGCTGGTTCACCGGGGAGCTGTTTTTT.

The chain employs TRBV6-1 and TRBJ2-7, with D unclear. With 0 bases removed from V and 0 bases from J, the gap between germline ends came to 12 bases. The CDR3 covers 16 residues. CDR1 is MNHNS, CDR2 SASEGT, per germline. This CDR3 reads CASSEALETSSYEQYF. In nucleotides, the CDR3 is TGTGCCAGCAGTGAAGCGCTCGAGACAAGCTCCTACGAGCAGTACTTC.

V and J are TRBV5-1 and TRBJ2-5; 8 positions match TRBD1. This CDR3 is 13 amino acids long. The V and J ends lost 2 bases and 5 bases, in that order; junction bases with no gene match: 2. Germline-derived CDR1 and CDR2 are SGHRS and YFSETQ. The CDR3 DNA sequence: TGCGCCAGCAGCTTCACAGGGGGGGAGACCCAGTACTTC. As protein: CASSFTGGETQYF.

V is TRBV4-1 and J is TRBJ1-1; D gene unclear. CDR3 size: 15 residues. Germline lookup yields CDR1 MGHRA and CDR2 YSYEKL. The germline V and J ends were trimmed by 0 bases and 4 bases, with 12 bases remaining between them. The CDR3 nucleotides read TGCGCCAGCAGCCAAGAACCCTCGAGAGGCACTGAAGCTTTCTTT. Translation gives CASSQEPSRGTEAFF.

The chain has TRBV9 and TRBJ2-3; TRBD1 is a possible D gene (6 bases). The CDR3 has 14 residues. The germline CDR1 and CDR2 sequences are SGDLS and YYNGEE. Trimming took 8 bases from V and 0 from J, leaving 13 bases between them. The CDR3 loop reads CASQSGQSTDTQYF. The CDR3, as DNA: TGTGCCAGTCAATCAGGACAGAGCACAGATACGCAGTATTTT.

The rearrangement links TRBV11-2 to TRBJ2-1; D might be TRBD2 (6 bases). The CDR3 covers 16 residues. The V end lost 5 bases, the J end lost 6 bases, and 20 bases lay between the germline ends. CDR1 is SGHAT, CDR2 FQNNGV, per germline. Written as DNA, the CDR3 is TGTGCCAGCAGCGCTCTCAGACTAGTGGCGATCAATGAGCAGTTCTTC. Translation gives CASSALRLVAINEQFF. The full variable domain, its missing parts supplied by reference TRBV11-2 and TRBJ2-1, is EAGVAQSPRYKIIEKRQSVAFWCNPISGHATLYWYQQILGQGPKLLIQFQNNGVVDDSQLPKDRFSAERLKGVDSTLKIQPAKLEDSAVYLCASSALRLVAINEQFFGPGTRLTVL.

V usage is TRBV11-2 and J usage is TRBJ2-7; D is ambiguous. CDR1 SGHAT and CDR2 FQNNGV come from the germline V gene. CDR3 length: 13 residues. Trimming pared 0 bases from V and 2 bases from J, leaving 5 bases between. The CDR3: CASSLDLPYEQYF. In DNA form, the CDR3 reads TGTGCCAGCAGCTTAGATCTACCCTACGAGCAGTACTTC.

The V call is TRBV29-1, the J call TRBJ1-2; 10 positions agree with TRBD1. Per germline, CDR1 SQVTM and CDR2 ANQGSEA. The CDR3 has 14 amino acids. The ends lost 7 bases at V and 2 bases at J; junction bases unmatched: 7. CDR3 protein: CSADRGLGNYGYTF. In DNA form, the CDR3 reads TGCAGCGCCGACAGGGGGCTGGGAAACTATGGCTACACCTTC.

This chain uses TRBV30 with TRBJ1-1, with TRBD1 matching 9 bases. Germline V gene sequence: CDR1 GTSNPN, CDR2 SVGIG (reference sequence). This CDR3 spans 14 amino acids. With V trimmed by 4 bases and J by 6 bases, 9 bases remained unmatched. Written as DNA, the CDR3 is TGTGCCTGGAAGGCCGGGACAGGGTCTCCTGAAGCTTTCTTT. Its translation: CAWKAGTGSPEAFF.

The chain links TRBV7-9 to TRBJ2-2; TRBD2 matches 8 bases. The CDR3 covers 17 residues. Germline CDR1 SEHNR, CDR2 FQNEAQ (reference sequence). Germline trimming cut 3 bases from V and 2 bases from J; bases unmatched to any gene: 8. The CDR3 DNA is TGTGCCAGCAGCTTCCCATGGCGGGGGGTCAACACCGGGGAGCTGTTTTTT. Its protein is CASSFPWRGVNTGELFF.

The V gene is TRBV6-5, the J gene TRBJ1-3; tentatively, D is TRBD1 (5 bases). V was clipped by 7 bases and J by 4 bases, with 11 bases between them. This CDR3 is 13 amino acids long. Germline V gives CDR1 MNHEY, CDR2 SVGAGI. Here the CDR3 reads CASNSQGGNTIYF. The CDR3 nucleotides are TGTGCCAGCAATTCTCAGGGAGGAAACACCATATATTTT.

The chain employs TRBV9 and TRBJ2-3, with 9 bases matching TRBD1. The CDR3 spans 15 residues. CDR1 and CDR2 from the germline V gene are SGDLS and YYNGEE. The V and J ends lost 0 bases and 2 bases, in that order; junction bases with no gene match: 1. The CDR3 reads CASSVVQGATDTQYF. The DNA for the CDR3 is TGTGCCAGCAGCGTAGTACAGGGGGCCACAGATACGCAGTATTTT.

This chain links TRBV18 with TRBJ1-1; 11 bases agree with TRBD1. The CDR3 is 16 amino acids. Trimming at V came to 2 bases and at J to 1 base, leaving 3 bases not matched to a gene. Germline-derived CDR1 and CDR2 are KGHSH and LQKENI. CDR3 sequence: CASSPGQGATNTEAFF. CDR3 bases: TGTGCCAGCTCACCAGGACAGGGGGCAACGAACACTGAAGCTTTCTTT.